Below, 21 T cell receptor beta chains from the same sample are listed, as sequenced in a study of blood T cell repertoires in COVID-19. Profiling relied on immunoSEQ multiplex PCR, and the TCRdb table lists in-frame clones only, not all of them. The sample includes some 60,000 clones, around 85% seen only once; the top ten take around 16%. The sample was peripheral blood. These receptors were obtained from a human donor in a cohort sampled during active COVID-19.

The chain combines TRBV3-1 (or the pseudogene TRBV3-2) with TRBJ1-1, with D tentatively TRBD1 (6 bases). Germline V CDR1 and CDR2: LGHDT, YNNKEL (reference sequence). CDR3 size: 14 residues. Trimming shortened V by 0 bases and J by 4 bases, and 9 bases separated the two germline ends. This chain's CDR3 is CASSQDGGLTEAFF. CDR3 DNA sequence: TGTGCCAGCAGCCAAGACGGGGGGCTCACTGAAGCTTTCTTT.

J is TRBJ1-5 and V is TRBV3-1 (or the pseudogene TRBV3-2); 9 bases align to TRBD1. V was pared by 1 base and J by 6 bases, with 4 bases of the junction left unmatched. CDR3 length: 15 amino acids. The germline V gene encodes CDR1 LGHDT and CDR2 YNNKEL (reference sequence). CDR3 DNA sequence: TGTGCCAGCAGCCAAGGACAGGGGGGATCTCAGCCCCAGCATTTT. Translation gives CASSQGQGGSQPQHF.

This clone occurred once. V gene TRBV4-3 combines with J gene TRBJ2-7, with 12 bases matching TRBD2. The CDR3 is 15 residues long. V dropped 3 bases and J dropped 4; count of bases not matched to a gene: 4. Germline V CDR1 and CDR2: LGHNA, YSLEER. CDR3 loop: CASSQLAGGRYEQYF. Here the CDR3 DNA reads TGCGCCAGCAGCCAGCTAGCGGGGGGGCGGTACGAGCAGTACTTC.

This clone was seen only a few times. The rearrangement links TRBV11-3 to TRBJ2-6, with TRBD1 matching 10 bases. Germline V lookup: CDR1 SGHNT, CDR2 YENEEA. The CDR3 runs to 16 residues. Trimming removed 3 bases from V and 1 base from J; junction bases left unmatched: 0. The CDR3: CASSLDRGSGANVLTF. CDR3 bases: TGTGCCAGCAGCTTGGACAGGGGGTCTGGGGCCAACGTCCTGACTTTC.

This clone was counted a single time. V usage is TRBV5-8 and J usage is TRBJ2-3; 7 positions agree with TRBD2. The length of the CDR3 is 16 residues. Germline V gene data show CDR1 as SGHTS and CDR2 as YDEGEE. Trimming removed 0 bases from V and 1 base from J; junction bases left unmatched: 5. CDR3 residues: CASSLVPGRGTDTQYF. The CDR3 region has the DNA TGTGCCAGCAGCTTGGTCCCGGGGAGGGGCACAGATACGCAGTATTTT.

The chain carries TRBV10-3 and TRBJ2-1, with 9 bases that match TRBD2. Germline CDR1 and CDR2: ENHRY and SYGVKD. There are 18 residues in the CDR3. V shed 4 bases, J shed 0 bases, and the junction held 10 bases outside the gene matches. The CDR3 region has the DNA TGTGCCATCAGTGCAAAAGGAGCGGGGGGCCACTCCTACAATGAGCAGTTCTTC. Translating it yields CAISAKGAGGHSYNEQFF.

This chain uses TRBV7-2 with TRBJ2-3, with no clear D. CDR1 is SGHTA and CDR2 is FQGNSA in the germline V gene. Trimming pared 0 bases from V and 0 bases from J, leaving 4 bases between. The length of the CDR3 is 14 residues. The DNA for the CDR3 is TGTGCCAGCAGCTTAGCGGGCAGCACAGATACGCAGTATTTT. Translation gives CASSLAGSTDTQYF.

V is TRBV11-3 and J is TRBJ1-3, with D maybe TRBD1 (6 bases). Trimming removed 5 bases at V and 4 bases at J, with 12 bases between. CDR3 length equals 14 residues. In germline, CDR1 is SGHNT, CDR2 YENEEA. The CDR3 DNA reads as TGTGCCAGCAGCCCCCGGACAGACGGAAACACCATATATTTT. Protein product: CASSPRTDGNTIYF.

The sample holds one count of this clone. V usage is TRBV4-3 and J usage is TRBJ1-4; 7 bases match TRBD1. Trimming took 5 bases from V and 8 from J; bases not matched to a gene: 11. CDR1 is LGHNA and CDR2 is YSLEER in the germline V gene. This CDR3 is 15 amino acids long. CDR3 sequence reads: CASSSLQGRWEKLFF. The CDR3 DNA reads as TGCGCCAGCAGCTCTTTACAGGGGCGGTGGGAAAAACTGTTTTTT.

CDR3 amino acids: CASSLGDGEAFF. The CDR3 DNA is TGTGCCAGCAGCTTAGGCGACGGGGAAGCTTTCTTT. This chain uses TRBV5-5 with TRBJ1-1; no definite D call. The CDR3 sequence is 12 residues long. Trimming removed 2 bases from V and 8 bases from J, with 10 bases in between. The germline gives CDR1 SGHKS, CDR2 YYEKEE (reference sequence). Drawing the rest from reference TRBV5-5 and TRBJ1-1, the complete variable domain is DAGVTQSPTHLIKTRGQQVTLRCSPISGHKSVSWYQQVLGQGPQFIFQYYEKEERGRGNFPDRFSARQFPNYSSELNVNALLLGDSALYLCASSLGDGEAFFGQGTRLTVV.

J is TRBJ2-3 and V is TRBV10-2, with 7 bases identical to TRBD1. J lost 0 bases, V lost 8 bases, and 8 bases had no gene match. The CDR3 totals 15 residues. The germline gives CDR1 WSHSY, CDR2 SAAADI. This CDR3 is CASHDLTGSTDTQYF. The CDR3 region has the DNA TGCGCCAGCCACGACTTGACAGGGAGCACAGATACGCAGTATTTT.

V and J are TRBV19 and TRBJ2-1; maybe TRBD2 (7 bases). Germline assignment: CDR1 LNHDA and CDR2 SQIVND (reference sequence). The CDR3 contains 15 residues. Trimming removed 10 bases at V and 3 bases at J, with 19 bases between. In DNA, the CDR3 is TGTGCCACCTCTAGAACGGGGGGCATCTACAATGAGCAGTTCTTC. It encodes CATSRTGGIYNEQFF. The variable domain in full, with the rest retrieved from reference TRBV19 and TRBJ2-1, is DGGITQSPKYLFRKEGQNVTLSCEQNLNHDAMYWYRQDPGQGLRLIYYSQIVNDFQKGDIAEGYSVSREKKESFPLTVTSAQKNPTAFYLCATSRTGGIYNEQFFGPGTRLTVL.

This chain uses TRBV18 with TRBJ2-7; 11 positions agree with TRBD2. This CDR3 region has 20 residues. The V segment lost 1 base and the J segment 0 bases; nucleotides outside the gene matches: 14. Looked up from germline, CDR1 is KGHSH and CDR2 is LQKENI. The CDR3 loop reads CASSPLEPSGGSFHSYEQYF. For the CDR3, the DNA is TGTGCCAGCTCACCACTAGAGCCTAGCGGGGGGTCCTTCCACTCCTACGAGCAGTACTTC.

The V and J genes are TRBV5-6 and TRBJ1-2; 7 positions match TRBD1. This CDR3 spans 13 amino acids. Looked up from germline, CDR1 is SGHDT and CDR2 is YYEEEE. V lost 4 bases and J lost 8; bases outside the gene matches: 8. The CDR3 nucleotides are TGTGCCAGCAGCACCTCCACAGGGGTCGGCTACACCTTC. This codes for CASSTSTGVGYTF. Full variable domain (missing parts from reference TRBV5-6 and TRBJ1-2): DAGVTQSPTHLIKTRGQQVTLRCSPKSGHDTVSWYQQALGQGPQFIFQYYEEEERQRGNFPDRFSGHQFPNYSSELNVNALLLGDSALYLCASSTSTGVGYTFGSGTRLTVV.

The gene calls are TRBV6-5 and TRBJ1-6, with 9 bases identical to TRBD1. CDR1 is MNHEY, CDR2 SVGAGI, per germline. V lost 6 bases, J lost 7 bases, and 4 bases stayed unmatched. This CDR3 region has 14 residues. DNA of the CDR3: TGTGCCAGCAGCAACAGGGGGCCGAATTCACCCCTCCACTTT. As protein: CASSNRGPNSPLHF.

CDR3 sequence reads: CASSSLNYGYTF. The CDR3 DNA sequence: TGTGCCAGCAGCTCCCTCAACTATGGCTACACCTTC. V and J are TRBV5-6 and TRBJ1-2; D gene uncertain. CDR3 length: 12 residues. In germline, CDR1 is SGHDT, CDR2 YYEEEE. V lost 3 bases and J lost 2, with 5 bases in between. The full variable domain, its missing parts supplied by reference TRBV5-6 and TRBJ1-2, is DAGVTQSPTHLIKTRGQQVTLRCSPKSGHDTVSWYQQALGQGPQFIFQYYEEEERQRGNFPDRFSGHQFPNYSSELNVNALLLGDSALYLCASSSLNYGYTFGSGTRLTVV.

V and J are TRBV5-8 and TRBJ2-5; possibly TRBD1 for D (6 bases). This CDR3 has 14 residues. The germline gives CDR1 SGHTS, CDR2 YDEGEE. Trimming cost V 2 bases and J 1 base, with 9 bases left between them. The CDR3 DNA reads TGTGCCAGCAGCTTCCCACAGGGCCAAGAGACCCAGTACTTC. Its translation is CASSFPQGQETQYF.

As DNA, the CDR3 is TGTGCCAGCAGCTCTACCTACGAGCAGTACTTC. This translates into CASSSTYEQYF. The V and J genes are TRBV7-8 and TRBJ2-7; D remains ambiguous. V was trimmed by 4 bases and J by 2 bases, leaving 3 bases between them. The CDR3 consists of 11 residues. Germline V gene data show CDR1 as SGHVS and CDR2 as FQNEAQ.

Only a few counts were recorded for this clone. The chain has TRBV7-2 and TRBJ2-5; TRBD2 is a possible D gene (6 bases). The CDR3 runs 14 residues. The germline V and J ends were trimmed by 1 base and 4 bases, with 10 bases remaining between them. In germline, CDR1 is SGHTA, CDR2 FQGNSA. The CDR3 reads CASSLGSGVETQYF. DNA for the CDR3: TGTGCCAGCAGCTTAGGGTCGGGGGTAGAGACCCAGTACTTC.

The genes are TRBV3-1 (or the pseudogene TRBV3-2) and TRBJ2-2; 12 bases are shared with TRBD2. From germline, CDR1 is LGHDT and CDR2 YNNKEL (reference sequence). V lost 4 bases and J lost 2; bases outside the gene matches: 8. This CDR3 contains 18 residues. CDR3 DNA sequence: TGTGCCAGCAGCCCTACGACTAGCGGGGGCCTCAACACCGGGGAGCTGTTTTTT. Residues: CASSPTTSGGLNTGELFF.

The chain recombines TRBV9 with TRBJ1-2; D not certain. CDR1 SGDLS and CDR2 YYNGEE come from the germline V gene. The CDR3 is 12 residues long. The V end lost 2 bases, the J end lost 8 bases, and 10 bases lay between the germline ends. As DNA, the CDR3 is TGTGCCAGCAGCGTCCCCACGGGGGGCTACACCTTC. It is translated as CASSVPTGGYTF. Full variable domain (remainder filled in from reference TRBV9 and TRBJ1-2): DSGVTQTPKHLITATGQRVTLRCSPRSGDLSVYWYQQSLDQGLQFLIQYYNGEERAKGNILERFSAQQFPDLHSELNLSSLELGDSALYFCASSVPTGGYTFGSGTRLTVV.